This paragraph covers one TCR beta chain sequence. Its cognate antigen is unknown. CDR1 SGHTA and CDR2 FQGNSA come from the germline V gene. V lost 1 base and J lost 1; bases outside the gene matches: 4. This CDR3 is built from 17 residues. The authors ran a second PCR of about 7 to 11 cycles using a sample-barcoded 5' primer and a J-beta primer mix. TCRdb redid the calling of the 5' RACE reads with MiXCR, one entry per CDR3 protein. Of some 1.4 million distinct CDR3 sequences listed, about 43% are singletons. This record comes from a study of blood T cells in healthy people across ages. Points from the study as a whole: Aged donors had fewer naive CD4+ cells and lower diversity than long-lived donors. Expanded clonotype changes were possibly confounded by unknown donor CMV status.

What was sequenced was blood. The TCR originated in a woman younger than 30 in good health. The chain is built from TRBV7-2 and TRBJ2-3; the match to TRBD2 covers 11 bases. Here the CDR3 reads CASSLVSGGAGTDTQYF. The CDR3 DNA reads TGTGCCAGCAGCTTAGTTAGCGGGGGGGCAGGCACAGATACGCAGTATTTT.